Listed below are T cell receptor beta chains from one sample, sequenced in a study of control samples from healthy donors and cancer patients. TCRdb's table, derived via immunoSEQ multiplex PCR, lists solely in-frame clones and lacks some. Of 120,000 or so clones in the sample, roughly 87% were seen once. Input material: blood. These receptors were obtained from a man aged 18 to 29 in good health. Both conserved end residues are part of each CDR3. D genes are given only for firm matches. For some rows the clone size is stated as once, few or many, or as a class when expanded; others skip it.

>-|TRBV6-5|-|TRBJ2-1
TGTGCCAGCAGTCGGACACCCAGGGATGAGCAGTTCTTC
CASSRTPRDEQFF
>-|TRBV7-2|TRBD2|TRBJ2-1
TGTGCCAGCAGCCCACCCGGACTAGCCTACAATGAGCAGTTCTTC
CASSPPGLAYNEQFF
>-|TRBV30|-|TRBJ2-7
TGTGCCTGGAGTGTACCGTCCACGGGGAACATCTACGAGCAGTACTTC
CAWSVPSTGNIYEQYF
>-|TRBV12-3/TRBV12-4|-|TRBJ1-1
TGTGCCAGCAGTACACAGGGCCCCGAAGCTTTCTTT
CASSTQGPEAFF
>-|TRBV9|TRBD1|TRBJ1-2
TGTGCCAGCAGGTCAGGGGGGGCTGGCTATGGCTACACCTTC
CASRSGGAGYGYTF
>-|TRBV5-1|-|TRBJ2-3
TGCGCCAGCAGCTTGGAACATCGGGAGTCAGATACGCAGTATTTT
CASSLEHRESDTQYF
>-|TRBV3-1/TRBV3-2|-|TRBJ2-5
TGTGCCAGCAGCCAAGAATATTCGGGGGAAGAGACCCAGTACTTC
CASSQEYSGEETQYF
>-|TRBV9|TRBD2|TRBJ2-5
TGTGCCAGCAGCGTAGGTGGTAGCGGGAGCGAGACCCAGTACTTC
CASSVGGSGSETQYF
>-|TRBV6-7|TRBD1|TRBJ1-1
TGTGCCAGCAGTTACCGGACAGGGCGCACTGAAGCTTTCTTT
CASSYRTGRTEAFF
>once|TRBV7-3|TRBD2|TRBJ2-7
TGTGCCAGCAGCGGTAGCGGGAGGGGTGAGGACGAGCAGTACTTC
CASSGSGRGEDEQYF
>once|TRBV20-1|-|TRBJ2-7
TGCAGTGCTAGGGGTGGCTACGAGCAGTACTTC
CSARGGYEQYF
>once|TRBV10-3|TRBD2|TRBJ2-1
TGTGCCATCGGGTTTGCGGGAGTCTACAATGAGCAGTTCTTC
CAIGFAGVYNEQFF
>few|TRBV7-2|TRBD1|TRBJ1-5
TGTGCCAGCAGCTTCCGACAGGGGGATCAGCCCCAGCATTTT
CASSFRQGDQPQHF
>-|TRBV20-1|TRBD1|TRBJ2-1
TGCAGTGCTAGGTGGACAGGCGTGTTCTTC
CSARWTGVFF
>-|TRBV29-1|TRBD1|TRBJ1-6
TGCAGCGTTAAGACAGGGAGAAGCAATTCACCCCTCCACTTT
CSVKTGRSNSPLHF
>once|TRBV4-3|TRBD2|TRBJ2-7
TGCGCCAGCAGCCAGCGTATACCGGGACTAGCCACCTACGAGCAGTACTTC
CASSQRIPGLATYEQYF
>-|TRBV28|TRBD2|TRBJ2-5
TGTGCCAGCATCGGAGCGGGGGCCCAAGAGACCCAGTACTTC
CASIGAGAQETQYF
>-|TRBV4-2|-|TRBJ2-1
TGTGCCAGCAGCCAAGATAGGTGGGACAATGAGCAGTTCTTC
CASSQDRWDNEQFF
>-|TRBV5-1|TRBD2|TRBJ2-3
TGCGCCAGCAGCTACTGGGGACTAGCGGGAGAAGTCGGACCCACAGATACGCAGTATTTT
CASSYWGLAGEVGPTDTQYF
>-|TRBV7-2|-|TRBJ2-7
TGTGCCAGCAGCCCTAGTTCCGGCTCCTACGAGCAGTACTTC
CASSPSSGSYEQYF
>-|TRBV30|TRBD1|TRBJ1-5
TGTGCCTGGAGTGTACGGGACAGGGTAGGCAATCAGCCCCAGCATTTT
CAWSVRDRVGNQPQHF
>once|TRBV24-1|-|TRBJ1-1
TGTGCCACCAGTGATCCGAGCATCGCTCAAGCTTTCTTT
CATSDPSIAQAFF
>-|TRBV12-3/TRBV12-4|-|TRBJ2-1
TGTGCCAGCAGTTTCATAGGGGATGCGGAGCAGTTCTTC
CASSFIGDAEQFF
>-|TRBV30|-|TRBJ2-7
TGTGCCTGGAGTGTTTGGCTAGCGAGAACCTACGAGCAGTACTTC
CAWSVWLARTYEQYF
>-|TRBV7-9|TRBD2|TRBJ2-3
TGTGCCAGCGGCATCCGGGACTACTACACAGATACGCAGTATTTT
CASGIRDYYTDTQYF
>-|TRBV5-8|-|TRBJ1-5
TGTGCCAGCAGCCCGACAGGTCGGGGGCAGCCCCAGCATTTT
CASSPTGRGQPQHF
>-|TRBV19|-|TRBJ1-3
TGTGCCAGTGGTCAGATCTCTGGAAACACCATATATTTT
CASGQISGNTIYF
>-|TRBV24-1|-|TRBJ2-1
TGTGCCGCCCGCGGCAAGAGTACCGATGAGCAGTTCTTC
CAARGKSTDEQFF
>-|TRBV15|-|TRBJ1-1
TGTGCCACCAGGGGCGGGTCGGGGAACACTGAAGCTTTCTTT
CATRGGSGNTEAFF
>-|TRBV27|-|TRBJ2-3
TGTGCCAGCAGTGGTATCGGGCCGGCTGCGACAGATACGCAGTATTTT
CASSGIGPAATDTQYF
>few|TRBV6-4|TRBD2|TRBJ2-3
TGTGCCAGCAGCCTAGCGGGAGGTGCAGATACGCAGTATTTT
CASSLAGGADTQYF
>-|TRBV10-3|TRBD2|TRBJ2-7
TGTGCCATCACCGCTGGGGAGGGAGCCCCCTGGGGCGAGCAGTACTTC
CAITAGEGAPWGEQYF
>-|TRBV6-6|TRBD2|TRBJ2-1
TGTGCCAGCAGTTACGTCCGGACTAGCGGGGTCAATGAGCAGTTCTTC
CASSYVRTSGVNEQFF
>-|TRBV5-8|-|TRBJ2-2
TGTGCCAGCAGCTTACTACTAGTAAGGACCGGGGAGCTGTTTTTT
CASSLLLVRTGELFF
>-|TRBV24-1|TRBD2|TRBJ2-5
TGTGCCACCAGTGATCCAGGGACTAGAGGAGAGACCCAGTACTTC
CATSDPGTRGETQYF
>-|TRBV24-1|TRBD1|TRBJ1-2
TGTGCCACGAGACAGGGGGATGACTATGGCTACACCTTC
CATRQGDDYGYTF
>-|TRBV19|-|TRBJ2-2
TGTGCCAGTAGTCCGAGGGGATACACCGGGGAGCTGTTTTTT
CASSPRGYTGELFF
>-|TRBV2|-|TRBJ2-1
TGTGCCAGCCAGCACCGAAGCGGAACCTACAATGAGCAGTTCTTC
CASQHRSGTYNEQFF
>-|TRBV5-1|TRBD1|TRBJ2-5
TGCGCCAGCCTGGGACAGAACCAAGAGACCCAGTACTTC
CASLGQNQETQYF
>-|TRBV7-9|-|TRBJ2-1
TGTGCCAGCCCTCCCAATTCCGGTCTCACCCCAAACTACAATGAGCAGTTCTTC
CASPPNSGLTPNYNEQFF
>-|TRBV7-9|-|TRBJ1-1
TGTGCCAGCAGCTTCGATTTCTCGGCCACTACCGAAACTTTT
CASSFDFSATTETF
>-|TRBV5-1|-|TRBJ2-7
TGCGCCAGCAGCGCCCGGCAGGGGGGACCCTACGAGCAGTACTTC
CASSARQGGPYEQYF
>-|TRBV3-1/TRBV3-2|-|TRBJ2-6
TGTGCCAGCAGCCCACAGGGCTCTGGGGCCAACGTCCTGACTTTC
CASSPQGSGANVLTF
>-|TRBV28|TRBD1|TRBJ1-6
TGTGCCAGCAGTATCCCGGGACAGGGTTTTAACTCACCCCTCCACTTT
CASSIPGQGFNSPLHF
>-|TRBV19|-|TRBJ2-7
TGTGCCAGTAGTATTGCAGAAAGCTCCTACGAGCAGTACTTC
CASSIAESSYEQYF
>-|TRBV11-3|TRBD1|TRBJ2-7
TGTGCCAGCAGCCTGGGACAGGTGGGAACCTACGAGCAGTACTTC
CASSLGQVGTYEQYF
>-|TRBV29-1|-|TRBJ1-1
TGCAGCGTTGGGGACGGCAGTATGAACACTGAAGCTTTCTTT
CSVGDGSMNTEAFF
>-|TRBV12-3/TRBV12-4|-|TRBJ1-2
TGTGCCAGCAATCCAGGATTCTATGACTACACCTTC
CASNPGFYDYTF
>-|TRBV27|-|TRBJ2-6
TGTGCCAGCAGTTTACTGAGCTCTGGGGCCAACGTCCTGACTTTC
CASSLLSSGANVLTF
>once|TRBV2|-|TRBJ2-7
TGTGCCAGCAGTACAAGCAGGAGCTCCTACGAGCAGTACTTC
CASSTSRSSYEQYF
>once|TRBV11-1|-|TRBJ2-1
TGTGCCAGCAGCTTCATGAACAATGAGCAGTTCTTC
CASSFMNNEQFF
>-|TRBV19|-|TRBJ2-4
TGTGCCAGTAGTATAGATCTACCCCTAGGGAGCAAAAACATTCAGTACTTC
CASSIDLPLGSKNIQYF